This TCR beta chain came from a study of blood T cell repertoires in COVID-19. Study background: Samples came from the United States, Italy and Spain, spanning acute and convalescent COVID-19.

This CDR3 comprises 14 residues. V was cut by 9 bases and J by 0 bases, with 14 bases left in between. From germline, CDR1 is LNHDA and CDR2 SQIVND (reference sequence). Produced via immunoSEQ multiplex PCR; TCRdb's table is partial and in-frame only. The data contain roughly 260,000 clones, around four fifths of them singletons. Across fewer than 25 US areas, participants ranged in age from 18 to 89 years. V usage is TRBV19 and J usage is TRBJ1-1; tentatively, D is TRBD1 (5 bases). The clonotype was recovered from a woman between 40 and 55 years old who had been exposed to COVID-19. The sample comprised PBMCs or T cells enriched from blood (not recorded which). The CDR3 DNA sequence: TGTGCCAGCCGTCCAGGGTCCCTGAACACTGAAGCTTTCTTT. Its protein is CASRPGSLNTEAFF. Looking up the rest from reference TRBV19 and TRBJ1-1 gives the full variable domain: DGGITQSPKYLFRKEGQNVTLSCEQNLNHDAMYWYRQDPGQGLRLIYYSQIVNDFQKGDIAEGYSVSREKKESFPLTVTSAQKNPTAFYLCASRPGSLNTEAFFGQGTRLTVV.